The clone carrying this TCR beta chain was counted between two and nine times. The study ran its PCR with 60 Vbeta and 13 Jbeta primers. TCRdb's table, derived via immunoSEQ multiplex PCR, lists solely in-frame clones and lacks some. Found here are roughly 92,000 clones, 81% of them singletons; the top ten hold approximately 4%. These data belong to a study of cytomegalovirus exposure and HLA in healthy donors. Trimming removed 5 bases at V and 2 bases at J, with 10 bases between. Germline lookup yields CDR1 SGHTA and CDR2 FQGNSA. The CDR3 has 14 residues. V is TRBV7-2 and J is TRBJ1-5; D call uncertain. Sequenced: PBMCs. This TCR was sampled from a woman in her 70s in good health and CMV-seropositive. CDR3 coding DNA: TGTGCCAGCAGCAACACCATGGGCAATCAGCCCCAGCATTTT. This sequence encodes CASSNTMGNQPQHF.